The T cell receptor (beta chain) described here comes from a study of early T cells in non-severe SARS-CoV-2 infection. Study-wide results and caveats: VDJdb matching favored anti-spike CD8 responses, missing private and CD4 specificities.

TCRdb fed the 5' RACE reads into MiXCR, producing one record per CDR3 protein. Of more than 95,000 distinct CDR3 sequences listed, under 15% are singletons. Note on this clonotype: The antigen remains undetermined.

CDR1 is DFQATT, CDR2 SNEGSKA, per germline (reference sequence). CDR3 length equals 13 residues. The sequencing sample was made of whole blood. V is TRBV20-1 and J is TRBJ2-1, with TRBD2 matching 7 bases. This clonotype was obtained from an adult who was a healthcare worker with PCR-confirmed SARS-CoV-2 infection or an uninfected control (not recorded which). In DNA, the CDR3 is TGCTGTGTCCCCGGGACTATCAACAATGAGCAGTTCTTC. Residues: CCVPGTINNEQFF.